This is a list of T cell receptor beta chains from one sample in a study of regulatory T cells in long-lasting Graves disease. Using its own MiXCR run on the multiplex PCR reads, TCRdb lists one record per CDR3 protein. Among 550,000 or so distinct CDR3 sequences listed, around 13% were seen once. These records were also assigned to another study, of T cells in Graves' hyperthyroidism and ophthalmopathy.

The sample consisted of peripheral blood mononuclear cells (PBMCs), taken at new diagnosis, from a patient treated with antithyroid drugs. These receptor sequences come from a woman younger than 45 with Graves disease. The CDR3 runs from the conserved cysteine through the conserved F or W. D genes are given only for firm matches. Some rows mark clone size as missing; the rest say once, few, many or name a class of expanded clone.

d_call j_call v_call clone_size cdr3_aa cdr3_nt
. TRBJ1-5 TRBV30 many CAWSDSNQPQHF TGTGCCTGGAGCGATAGCAATCAGCCCCAGCATTTT
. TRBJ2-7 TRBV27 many CASSFGSLYEQYF TGTGCCAGCAGTTTTGGCAGCCTCTACGAGCAGTACTTC
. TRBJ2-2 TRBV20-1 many CSAGTGPQAGELFF TGCAGTGCTGGCACCGGGCCCCAGGCCGGGGAGCTGTTTTTT
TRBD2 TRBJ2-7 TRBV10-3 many CAIKEGLAGGPSEQYF TGTGCCATCAAGGAGGGTCTAGCGGGAGGGCCTTCCGAGCAGTACTTC
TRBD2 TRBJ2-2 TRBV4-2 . CASSRPRTSGLAANTGELFF TGTGCCAGCAGCCGGCCTCGAACTAGCGGACTCGCCGCGAACACCGGGGAGCTGTTTTTT
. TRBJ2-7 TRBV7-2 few CASSFDQRSPAYF TGTGCCAGCAGCTTTGATCAGCGGTCCCCTGCGTACTTC
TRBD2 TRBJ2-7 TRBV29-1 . CSVEGASGSPFSYEQYF TGCAGCGTTGAAGGGGCTAGCGGGAGCCCTTTCTCCTACGAGCAGTACTTC
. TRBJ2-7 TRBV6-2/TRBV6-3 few CASTSLPGTYEQYF TGTGCCAGCACGTCACTCCCGGGGACCTACGAGCAGTACTTC
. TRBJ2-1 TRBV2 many CASSVQGYEQFF TGTGCCAGCAGTGTACAGGGCTATGAGCAGTTCTTC
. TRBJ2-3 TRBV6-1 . CASSPPGGGRASDTQYF TGTGCCAGCAGCCCTCCAGGGGGGGGGAGGGCGTCAGATACGCAGTATTTT
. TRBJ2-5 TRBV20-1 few CSAREVTTSGETQYF TGCAGTGCTAGGGAGGTTACAACGTCGGGGGAGACCCAGTACTTC
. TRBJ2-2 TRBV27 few CASSFHCGFSGELFF TGTGCCAGCAGTTTTCATTGCGGATTTTCCGGGGAGCTGTTTTTT
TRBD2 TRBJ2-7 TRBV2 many CASSDKRDYEQYF TGTGCCAGCAGTGATAAGCGGGACTACGAGCAGTACTTC
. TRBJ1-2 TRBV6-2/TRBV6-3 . CASSYQWQPRGGYTF TGTGCCAGCAGTTACCAGTGGCAGCCGAGGGGCGGCTACACCTTC